This T cell receptor beta chain was recorded in a study of OX40 agonist ivuxolimab in advanced cancers. The junction had 0 bases not matched to a gene; V was cut back by 2 bases and J by 0 bases. Germline CDR1 MNHEY, CDR2 SVGAGI. The CDR3 totals 14 residues. The repertoire was sequenced with immunoSEQ multiplex PCR; TCRdb's copy has only in-frame clones and lacks some. The data show around 67,000 clones, approximately 80% seen once. The sequence derives from an adult with an advanced solid tumor such as melanoma, head and neck, liver or kidney cancer. This material consisted of CD4+ or CD8+ T cells sorted from blood, taken in a trial of the OX40 agonist ivuxolimab. The genes are TRBV6-5 and TRBJ1-1; 7 bases match TRBD1. The CDR3 coding sequence is TGTGCCAGCAGTTACGGACAGGTGAACACTGAAGCTTTCTTT. This gives the protein CASSYGQVNTEAFF.